The present entry profiles one TCR beta chain with its context. The target antigen is unknown. This sample is drawn from a study of PD-L1 blockade in urothelial cancer. About the research overall: As for prior chemotherapy regimens, patients had received 0 to 3.

Time point given: pretreatment peripheral blood. CDR1 SGHTA and CDR2 FQGTGA come from the germline V gene. The length of the CDR3 is 13 residues. With 6 bases removed from V and 2 bases from J, the gap between germline ends came to 8 bases. Study-level findings and limits: Pretreatment peripheral blood TCR clonality that fell below the median predicted better survival among the patients studied.

The assay was immunoSEQ multiplex PCR, and TCRdb's table has in-frame clones only and misses some. The data hold some 45,000 clones, with about 88% observed a single time. V is TRBV7-3 and J is TRBJ2-1; D may be TRBD2 (6 bases). This receptor was identified in a donor at least 40 years old with urothelial cancer. This specimen was PBMCs, taken around atezolizumab (anti-PD-L1) treatment. The CDR3 nucleotides read TGTGCCAGCAGTCGGGAGCCCTACAATGAGCAGTTCTTC. Encoded protein: CASSREPYNEQFF.